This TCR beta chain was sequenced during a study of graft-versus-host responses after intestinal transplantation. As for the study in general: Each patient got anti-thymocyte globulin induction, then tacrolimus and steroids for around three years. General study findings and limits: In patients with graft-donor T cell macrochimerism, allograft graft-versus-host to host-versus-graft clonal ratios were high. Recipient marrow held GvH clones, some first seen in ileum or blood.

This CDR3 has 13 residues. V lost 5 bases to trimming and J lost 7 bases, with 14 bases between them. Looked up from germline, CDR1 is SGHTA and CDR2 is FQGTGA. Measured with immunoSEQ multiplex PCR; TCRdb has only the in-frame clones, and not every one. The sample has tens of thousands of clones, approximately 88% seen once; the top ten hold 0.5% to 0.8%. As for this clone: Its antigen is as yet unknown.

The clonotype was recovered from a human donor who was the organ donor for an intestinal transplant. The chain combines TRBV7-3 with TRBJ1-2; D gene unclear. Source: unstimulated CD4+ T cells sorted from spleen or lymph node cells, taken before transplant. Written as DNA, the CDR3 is TGTGCCAGCAGCCCCTACCGGGATGGTGGCTACACCTTC. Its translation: CASSPYRDGGYTF.